A selection of T cell receptor beta chains follows, all from one sample in a study of cytomegalovirus exposure and HLA in healthy donors. Profiled with immunoSEQ multiplex PCR; TCRdb holds only in-frame clones, not every one. The table includes 100,000 to 150,000 clones, roughly 93% detected once. Sample: PBMCs. These receptors all stem from a woman between 18 and 30 years old in good health and CMV-seronegative. CDR3s include the opening cysteine and the closing phenylalanine or tryptophan. The D gene is left open where the match is weak. Size is stated for part of the rows, as once, few or many counts, or as a class when the clone is expanded.

size: .
length: 11
V: TRBV20-1
D: .
J: TRBJ1-4
DNA: TGCAGTGCTAGTACCCAACTGAGGCTGTTTTTT
CDR3: CSASTQLRLFF

size: few
length: 17
V: TRBV7-9
D: TRBD2
J: TRBJ2-3
DNA: TGTGCCAGCAGCTTAGGGGTTCGGGCGGGAGAAACAGATACGCAGTATTTT
CDR3: CASSLGVRAGETDTQYF

size: .
length: 15
V: TRBV5-1
D: .
J: TRBJ2-1
DNA: TGCGCCAGCAGCTTGGCCACCGGAGCCAGCAATGAGCAGTTCTTC
CDR3: CASSLATGASNEQFF

size: .
length: 14
V: TRBV27
D: .
J: TRBJ2-1
DNA: TGTGCCAGCAAGGGGGCTAGCGGGTATAATGAGCAGTTCTTC
CDR3: CASKGASGYNEQFF

size: .
length: 12
V: TRBV11-2
D: .
J: TRBJ2-7
DNA: TGTGCCAGCAGCTTATATACCTACGAGCAGTACTTC
CDR3: CASSLYTYEQYF

size: .
length: 14
V: TRBV5-4
D: TRBD2
J: TRBJ2-2
DNA: TGTGCCAGCAGCTTGGGGGGGGGAACCGGGGAGCTGTTTTTT
CDR3: CASSLGGGTGELFF

size: .
length: 15
V: TRBV6-5
D: .
J: TRBJ1-4
DNA: TGTGCCAGCAGTTACTTGGGCCCCACGGGGGAAAAACTGTTTTTT
CDR3: CASSYLGPTGEKLFF

size: .
length: 13
V: TRBV11-2
D: .
J: TRBJ2-3
DNA: TGTGCCAGCAGCTTTGTTGAGACAGATACGCAGTATTTT
CDR3: CASSFVETDTQYF

size: .
length: 16
V: TRBV5-6
D: TRBD1
J: TRBJ1-1
DNA: TGTGCCAGCAGCAACCGGGACAGGGAAGGGGGCACTGAAGCTTTCTTT
CDR3: CASSNRDREGGTEAFF

size: .
length: 15
V: TRBV5-1
D: TRBD1
J: TRBJ2-1
DNA: TGCGCCAGCAGCCTGGGACAGGGGCGAAAAAATGAGCAGTTCTTC
CDR3: CASSLGQGRKNEQFF

size: .
length: 15
V: TRBV6-6
D: TRBD1
J: TRBJ1-5
DNA: TGTGCCAGCAGGGACAGGGAATATAGCAATCAGCCCCAGCATTTT
CDR3: CASRDREYSNQPQHF

size: .
length: 13
V: TRBV6-6
D: .
J: TRBJ2-1
DNA: TGTGCCAGCAGCTACGAGGTCCGTCTTCAGCAGTTCTTC
CDR3: CASSYEVRLQQFF

size: .
length: 16
V: TRBV28
D: .
J: TRBJ1-5
DNA: TGTGCCAGCAGTCGAGGGAGGACGGCTCCTAATCAGCCCCAGCATTTT
CDR3: CASSRGRTAPNQPQHF

size: .
length: 17
V: TRBV10-2
D: .
J: TRBJ1-2
DNA: TGCGCCAGCAGTGAAATACTCGGCAGCGCGGCTTTGTATGGCTACACCTTC
CDR3: CASSEILGSAALYGYTF

size: .
length: 14
V: TRBV11-2
D: .
J: TRBJ1-1
DNA: TGTGCCAGCAGCTTCGAACCGGGAGCCGATGAAGCTTTCTTT
CDR3: CASSFEPGADEAFF

size: .
length: 17
V: TRBV27
D: .
J: TRBJ2-6
DNA: TGTGCCAGCTGTCCAAGGACAGACCTGCTCGGGGCCAACGTCCTGACTTTC
CDR3: CASCPRTDLLGANVLTF

size: .
length: 15
V: TRBV19
D: .
J: TRBJ2-1
DNA: TGTGCCAGTAGTATAGTGGCAGTACCGATCAATGAGCAGTTCTTC
CDR3: CASSIVAVPINEQFF

size: few
length: 12
V: TRBV6-5
D: .
J: TRBJ1-2
DNA: TGTGCCACTAGGCGGGGGAACTATGGCTACACCTTC
CDR3: CATRRGNYGYTF

size: .
length: 13
V: TRBV2
D: TRBD1
J: TRBJ2-5
DNA: TGTGCCAGCAGGAGGGACAGGCAAGAGACCCAGTACTTC
CDR3: CASRRDRQETQYF

size: .
length: 13
V: TRBV27
D: .
J: TRBJ2-7
DNA: TGTGCCAGCAGTTTACAGGGTCGCCACGAGCAGTACTTC
CDR3: CASSLQGRHEQYF

size: .
length: 16
V: TRBV19
D: .
J: TRBJ2-4
DNA: TGTGCCAGTAGTTCAACAGGATCTACTGCCAAAAACATTCAGTACTTC
CDR3: CASSSTGSTAKNIQYF

size: .
length: 14
V: TRBV28
D: .
J: TRBJ2-2
DNA: TGTGCCAGCAGTTTACTACGGGGGACCGGGGAGCTGTTTTTT
CDR3: CASSLLRGTGELFF

size: .
length: 15
V: TRBV27
D: .
J: TRBJ1-1
DNA: TGTGCCAGCAGTTTATCGTCCGGGTTTAGTACTGAAGCTTTCTTT
CDR3: CASSLSSGFSTEAFF

size: .
length: 15
V: TRBV9
D: .
J: TRBJ1-1
DNA: TGTGCCAGCAGCGTAGATGCAGGGGCGAACACTGAAGCTTTCTTT
CDR3: CASSVDAGANTEAFF

size: .
length: 15
V: TRBV6-6
D: .
J: TRBJ2-7
DNA: TGTGCCAGCAGTTCCGAGACAGAGGCTTTGTACGAGCAGTACTTC
CDR3: CASSSETEALYEQYF